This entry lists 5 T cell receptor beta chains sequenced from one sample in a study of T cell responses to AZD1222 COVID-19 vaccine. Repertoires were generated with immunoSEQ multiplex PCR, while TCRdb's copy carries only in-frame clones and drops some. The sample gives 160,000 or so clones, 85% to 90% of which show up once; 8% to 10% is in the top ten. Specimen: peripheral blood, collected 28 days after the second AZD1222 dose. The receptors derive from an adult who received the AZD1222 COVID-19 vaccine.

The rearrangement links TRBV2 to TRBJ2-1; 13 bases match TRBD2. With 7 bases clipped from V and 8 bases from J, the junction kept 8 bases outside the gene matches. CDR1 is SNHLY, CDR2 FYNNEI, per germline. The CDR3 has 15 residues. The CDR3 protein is CASKPGTSGKHEQFF. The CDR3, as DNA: TGTGCCAGCAAGCCCGGGACTAGCGGGAAGCATGAGCAGTTCTTC. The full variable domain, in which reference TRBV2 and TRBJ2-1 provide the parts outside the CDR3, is EPEVTQTPSHQVTQMGQEVILRCVPISNHLYFYWYRQILGQKVEFLVSFYNNEISEKSEIFDDQFSVERPDGSNFTLKIRSTKLEDSAMYFCASKPGTSGKHEQFFGPGTRLTVL.

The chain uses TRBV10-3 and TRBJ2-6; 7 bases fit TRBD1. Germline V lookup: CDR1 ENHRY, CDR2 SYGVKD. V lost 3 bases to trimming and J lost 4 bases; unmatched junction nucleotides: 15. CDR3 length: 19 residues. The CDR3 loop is CAISEPTGPSETGANVLTF. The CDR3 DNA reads TGTGCCATCAGTGAACCGACAGGGCCATCCGAAACCGGGGCCAACGTCCTGACTTTC.

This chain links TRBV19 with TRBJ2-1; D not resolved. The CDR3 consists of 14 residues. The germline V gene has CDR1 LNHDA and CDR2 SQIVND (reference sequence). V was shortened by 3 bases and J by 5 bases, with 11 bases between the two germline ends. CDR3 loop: CASSILGPHNEQFF. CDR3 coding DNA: TGTGCCAGTAGTATTTTAGGACCCCACAATGAGCAGTTCTTC. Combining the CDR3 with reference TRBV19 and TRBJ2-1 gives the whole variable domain DGGITQSPKYLFRKEGQNVTLSCEQNLNHDAMYWYRQDPGQGLRLIYYSQIVNDFQKGDIAEGYSVSREKKESFPLTVTSAQKNPTAFYLCASSILGPHNEQFFGPGTRLTVL.

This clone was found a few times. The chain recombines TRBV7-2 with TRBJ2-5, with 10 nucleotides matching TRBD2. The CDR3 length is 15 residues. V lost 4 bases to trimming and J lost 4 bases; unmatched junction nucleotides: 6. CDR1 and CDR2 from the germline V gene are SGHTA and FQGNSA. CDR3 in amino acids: CASSSTTSGSETQYF. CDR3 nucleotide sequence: TGTGCCAGCAGCTCGACGACTAGCGGGTCAGAGACCCAGTACTTC.

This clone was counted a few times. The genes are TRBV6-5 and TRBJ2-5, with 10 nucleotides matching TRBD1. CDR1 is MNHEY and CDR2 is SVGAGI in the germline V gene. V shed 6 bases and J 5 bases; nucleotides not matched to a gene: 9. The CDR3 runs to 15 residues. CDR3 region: CASRPTGGAGETQYF. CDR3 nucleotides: TGTGCCAGCAGGCCGACAGGGGGCGCCGGGGAGACCCAGTACTTC.